This passage covers 4 T cell receptor beta chains from one sample sequenced in a study of blood T cells in healthy people across ages. A second 7 to 11 cycle PCR used barcoded and J-beta primers. TCRdb fed the 5' RACE reads into MiXCR, producing one record per CDR3 protein. The sample holds hundreds of thousands of distinct CDR3 sequences, 29% seen once. The sample was blood. Every receptor here comes from a woman of 80 years or more in good health.

The sample holds many counts of this clonotype. The V gene is TRBV28, the J gene TRBJ2-1; D uncertain. The CDR3 has 16 amino acids. The V gene's germline CDR1 is MDHEN and CDR2 SYDVKM. V lost 4 bases to trimming and J lost 5 bases, with 18 bases between them. CDR3 DNA: TGTGCCAGCAGTTCCTCGGGCGTATCTAACCACAATGAGCAGTTCTTC. Its protein is CASSSSGVSNHNEQFF. Complete variable domain (other parts from reference TRBV28 and TRBJ2-1): DVKVTQSSRYLVKRTGEKVFLECVQDMDHENMFWYRQDPGLGLRLIYFSYDVKMKEKGDIPEGYSVSREKKERFSLILESASTNQTSMYLCASSSSGVSNHNEQFFGPGTRLTVL.

V gene TRBV5-5 combines with J gene TRBJ1-6; 7 bases map to TRBD1. This CDR3 is 17 amino acids long. CDR1 is SGHKS, CDR2 YYEKEE, per germline (reference sequence). Trimming removed 4 bases from V and 7 bases from J; junction bases left unmatched: 14. CDR3 loop: CASSPRRQGEGNSPLHF. As DNA, the CDR3 is TGTGCCAGCAGCCCAAGAAGACAGGGTGAAGGAAATTCACCCCTCCACTTT.

In this sample, this clonotype turned up many times. This chain joins TRBV6-2 or TRBV6-3 and TRBJ1-6; 11 bases map to TRBD1. After removal of 2 bases from V and 9 bases from J, the junction contained 3 bases not matched to a gene. Germline V CDR1 and CDR2: MNHEY, SVGEGT. The CDR3 length is 15 residues. CDR3 nucleotide sequence: TGTGCCAGCAGTTACACCGGGACAGGGGGTTCACCCCTCCACTTT. This translates into CASSYTGTGGSPLHF.

This clonotype was recorded at least ten times. The gene calls are TRBV15 and TRBJ2-5; 12 bases map to TRBD2. This CDR3 is 18 amino acids long. V was clipped by 1 base and J by 3 bases; unmatched bases: 9. Germline loops: CDR1 LNHNV, CDR2 YYDKDF (reference sequence). The CDR3 DNA is TGTGCCACCAGCAGAGCCATGACTAGCGGGGGTTTTAAAGAGACCCAGTACTTC. This sequence encodes CATSRAMTSGGFKETQYF.